This is a list of T cell receptor beta chains from one sample in a study of T cell repertoires in cytomegalovirus infection. Their antigens remain unidentified. TCRdb reanalysed the reads using MiXCR and keeps one entry per CDR3 protein. The table has some 900,000 distinct CDR3 sequences, approximately 32% seen once; the top ten hold 12%. The sample here was cultured CD8+ T cells from PBMCs, taken from culture after CMV antigen stimulation. Source of these receptors: a human donor in good health (CMV status not recorded). Some clones in this sample may be carry-over from other donors' samples. Both conserved end residues are part of each CDR3. D genes are given only for firm matches. Not all rows give a size; the values are once, few, many and, for expanded clones, a class.

v_call	d_call	j_call	clone_size	cdr3_nt	cdr3_aa
TRBV24-1	TRBD2	TRBJ2-2	NA	TGTGCCACCAGTGATCTAGCGGGGGGTTCCACCGGGGAGCTGTTTTTT	CATSDLAGGSTGELFF
TRBV6-5	NA	TRBJ1-1	many	TGTGCCAGCAGTTACAGTGAAGGAAATACTGAAGCTTTCTTT	CASSYSEGNTEAFF
TRBV14	NA	TRBJ1-6	few	TGTGCCAGCAGCCAAGAATGGAGCTCCTATAATTCACCCCTCCACTTT	CASSQEWSSYNSPLHF
TRBV15	NA	TRBJ1-5	NA	TGTGCCACCAGCGGGGGATTGAATCCGAGCAATCAGCCCCAGCATTTT	CATSGGLNPSNQPQHF
TRBV12-3/TRBV12-4	NA	TRBJ1-1	NA	TGTGCCAGCAGTTTAGGCGGGTGGGGGGAAGCTTTCTTT	CASSLGGWGEAFF
TRBV2	NA	TRBJ2-7	few	TGTGCCAGCAGTAAGGACTACGAGCAGTACTTC	CASSKDYEQYF
TRBV19	TRBD1	TRBJ2-7	few	TGTGCCAGTAGTATTTCGGGACAGGGTCCCAACGAGCAGTACTTC	CASSISGQGPNEQYF
TRBV5-6	NA	TRBJ2-5	few	TGTGCCAGCAGTCCAGACAGGACCCAAGAGACCCAGTACTTC	CASSPDRTQETQYF
TRBV19	NA	TRBJ2-3	NA	TGTGCCAGTAGTAGGGCGGCAGATACGCAGTATTTT	CASSRAADTQYF
TRBV7-9	NA	TRBJ1-5	many	TGTGCCAGCAGCTTAGCGCAGAATCAGCCCCAGCATTTT	CASSLAQNQPQHF
TRBV3-1	NA	TRBJ2-5	few	TGTGCCAGCAGCCAAGGGACTTGGACACAGAAAGAGACCCAGTACTTC	CASSQGTWTQKETQYF
TRBV28	NA	TRBJ2-2	few	TGTGCCAGCAACCACCCTCACGCCGGGGAGCTGTTTTTT	CASNHPHAGELFF
TRBV20-1	NA	TRBJ2-5	NA	TGCAGTGCTAGAGACCCCAGTGGGGCGCGAGAGACCCAGTACTTC	CSARDPSGARETQYF
TRBV10-3	NA	TRBJ1-2	few	TGTGCCATCAGTGAGTGGAGTCCTGACCTTAACTATGGCTACACCTTC	CAISEWSPDLNYGYTF
TRBV5-1	NA	TRBJ2-3	NA	TGCGCCAGCAGCTATCTGGCCGACAGCACCCCGCCAAGCACAGATACGCAGTATTTT	CASSYLADSTPPSTDTQYF
TRBV12-3/TRBV12-4	TRBD1	TRBJ1-1	many	TGTGCCAGCAGCCAGGGGACAGGCACTGAAGCTTTCTTT	CASSQGTGTEAFF
TRBV6-1	TRBD2	TRBJ2-3	NA	TGTGCCAGCAGAGAGTCGGGGGGTAGCACAGATACGCAGTATTTT	CASRESGGSTDTQYF
TRBV28	NA	TRBJ2-3	NA	TGTGCCAGCAGCACAGGGTTTAACGAACCTACAGATACGCAGTATTTT	CASSTGFNEPTDTQYF
TRBV29-1	NA	TRBJ1-1	NA	TGCAGCGCCCCCGGGGCTTTCTTT	CSAPGAFF
TRBV6-6	TRBD2	TRBJ2-6	NA	TGTGCCAGCAGTTACGGGAGCGGGGCTGGGGCCAACGTCCTGACTTTC	CASSYGSGAGANVLTF
TRBV7-8	NA	TRBJ1-2	few	TGTGCCAGCAGCTTAGCTGGGGCAGGGGAATTCTATGGCTACACCTTC	CASSLAGAGEFYGYTF
TRBV10-3	NA	TRBJ2-6	NA	TGTGCCACAAAAGACAACTCTGGGGCCAACGCCCTGACTTTC	CATKDNSGANALTF
TRBV10-1	NA	TRBJ2-3	NA	TGCGCCAGCAGTGATGCGGGGCCGCAGTATTTT	CASSDAGPQYF
TRBV29-1	NA	TRBJ1-2	NA	TGCAGCGTTGATCGCGGGCCTAACTATGGCTACACCTTC	CSVDRGPNYGYTF
TRBV27	NA	TRBJ2-2	NA	TGTGCCAGCAAACTGGGGGTGGCTTACACCGGGGAGCTGTTTTTT	CASKLGVAYTGELFF
TRBV10-3	NA	TRBJ2-5	few	TGTGCCATCAGTGAGTCGGGCAGGGAAGAGACCCAGTACTTC	CAISESGREETQYF
TRBV20-1	TRBD1	TRBJ1-1	NA	TGCAGTGCTAGAGACTTAATTTCGGGACAGAGGAACACTGAAGCTTTCTTT	CSARDLISGQRNTEAFF
TRBV20-1	NA	TRBJ2-4	NA	TGCAGTGCTAGAGATCTGGAGCCAACCAAAAACATTCAGTACTTC	CSARDLEPTKNIQYF
TRBV19	NA	TRBJ2-5	few	TGTGCCACCTTGGGGTCGGAGACCCAGTACTTC	CATLGSETQYF
TRBV12-3/TRBV12-4	TRBD2	TRBJ2-3	many	TGTGCCAGCAGTTTGGGACTAGCGGGGGAAACGCAGTATTTT	CASSLGLAGETQYF
TRBV6-1	NA	TRBJ1-4	NA	TGTGCCAGCAGATTGAGGACTGCTTCTTTTAATGAAAAACTGTTTTTT	CASRLRTASFNEKLFF
TRBV24-1	NA	TRBJ1-2	few	TGTGCCACCAGTGATTTGAAGAGTAACTATGGCTACACCTTC	CATSDLKSNYGYTF
TRBV6-2/TRBV6-3	NA	TRBJ1-2	NA	TGTGCCAGCGAAAACGGGGAGGAGAACCATGGCTACACCTTC	CASENGEENHGYTF
TRBV12-5	NA	TRBJ1-1	NA	TGTGCTAGTGGTTTGGTAGGGAAGCTTGAAGCTTTCTTT	CASGLVGKLEAFF
TRBV7-6	NA	TRBJ1-3	NA	TGTGCCAGCAGCCTCGACCCGGACAGAAACACCATATATTTT	CASSLDPDRNTIYF
TRBV12-5	NA	TRBJ1-2	NA	TGTGCTAGTGGTTTGAGTGCGGGATTCTATGGCTACACCTTC	CASGLSAGFYGYTF
TRBV29-1	NA	TRBJ2-5	NA	TGCAGCGTTGAAGGGACACCGCGCCAAGAGACCCAGTACTTC	CSVEGTPRQETQYF
TRBV2	NA	TRBJ2-7	NA	TGTGCCAGCAGTGAGAAGGGGACGCGGGTAGAGCAGTACTTC	CASSEKGTRVEQYF
TRBV7-9	NA	TRBJ2-3	many	TGTGCCAGCAGGTTAGATTGGCAGGGGAGATCTAGCACAGATACGCAGTATTTT	CASRLDWQGRSSTDTQYF
TRBV5-6	TRBD1	TRBJ1-2	few	TGTGCCAGCAGCCTAGGGACAGGGATGGTGTATGGCTACACCTTC	CASSLGTGMVYGYTF
TRBV7-2	NA	TRBJ2-4	NA	TGTGCCAGCAGCTTAGAACCGGGACGTAAAAACATTCAGTACTTC	CASSLEPGRKNIQYF
TRBV15	NA	TRBJ1-2	NA	TGTGCCACCAGCAGAGGGGAAGGGACAAGGGGCAGTGGCTACACCTTC	CATSRGEGTRGSGYTF
TRBV7-9	TRBD1	TRBJ1-1	many	TGTGCCAGCAGCGGAGGGGGCGGTAGCACTGAAGCTTTCTTT	CASSGGGGSTEAFF
TRBV7-9	NA	TRBJ2-1	few	TGTGCCAGCAGCCCAGCAGGACAGCTCTACAATGAGCAGTTCTTC	CASSPAGQLYNEQFF
TRBV7-4	NA	TRBJ2-5	NA	TGTGCCAGCAGCTTAGGGGCCCTTGAGGAGACCCAGTACTTC	CASSLGALEETQYF
TRBV7-2	NA	TRBJ1-2	many	TGTGCCAGCAGCTTCCAATCCGGCTATGGCTACACCTTC	CASSFQSGYGYTF
TRBV20-1	NA	TRBJ2-5	few	TGCAGTGCTAGAGTACAGGAATTGAGTCAAGAGACCCAGTACTTC	CSARVQELSQETQYF
TRBV18	NA	TRBJ2-5	few	TGTGCCAGCTCACCACCCCTCGGGGAGACCCAGTACTTC	CASSPPLGETQYF
TRBV6-1	TRBD1	TRBJ1-2	NA	TGTGCCAGCAGTGAACAGGGGGCGTCTAACTATGGCTACACCTTC	CASSEQGASNYGYTF
TRBV18	NA	TRBJ1-2	NA	TGTGCCAGCTCACCACGGGGCTTGGACTATGGCTACACCTTC	CASSPRGLDYGYTF
TRBV27	NA	TRBJ2-7	NA	TGTGCCAGCAGACAGGGTAACTACGAGCAGTACTTC	CASRQGNYEQYF
TRBV12-3/TRBV12-4	NA	TRBJ2-3	many	TGTGCCAGCAGTTTGGGATACCAGAGCACAGATACGCAGTATTTT	CASSLGYQSTDTQYF
TRBV7-6	TRBD2	TRBJ2-3	many	TGTGCCAGCAGCCCTTGGGGACTAGCGGGTAGTCCCACAGATACGCAGTATTTT	CASSPWGLAGSPTDTQYF
TRBV27	NA	TRBJ1-1	few	TGTGCCAGCAGCCAGGGGAGATTGGCTGAAGCTTTCTTT	CASSQGRLAEAFF